This T cell receptor (beta chain) came from a study of CD8 T cells in ankylosing spondylitis. This clonotype occurred a few times. Antigen unknown. Study-wide findings and caveats: Blood of patients with ankylosing spondylitis appeared to be characterized by a TCR beta motif of 8 or 9 highly homologous variants.

It was by quantitative 5'-RACE with molecular barcodes that TCR beta libraries were made. TCRdb independently ran MiXCR on the 5' RACE reads; one entry per CDR3 protein. This table holds 300,000 to 400,000 distinct CDR3 sequences, approximately 20% found once. CDR3 length equals 12 residues. Germline CDR1 is ENHRY and CDR2 is SYGVKD. V was clipped by 0 bases and J by 11 bases, with 10 bases between them. This clonotype originated in a male donor with ankylosing spondylitis. Sample: blood, either unsorted or a sorted T cell fraction (not recorded which). The rearrangement links TRBV10-3 to TRBJ1-1; D perhaps matches TRBD1 (5 bases). CDR3 sequence reads: CAISESGVLAFF. CDR3 bases: TGTGCCATCAGTGAGTCAGGGGTGTTGGCTTTCTTT.